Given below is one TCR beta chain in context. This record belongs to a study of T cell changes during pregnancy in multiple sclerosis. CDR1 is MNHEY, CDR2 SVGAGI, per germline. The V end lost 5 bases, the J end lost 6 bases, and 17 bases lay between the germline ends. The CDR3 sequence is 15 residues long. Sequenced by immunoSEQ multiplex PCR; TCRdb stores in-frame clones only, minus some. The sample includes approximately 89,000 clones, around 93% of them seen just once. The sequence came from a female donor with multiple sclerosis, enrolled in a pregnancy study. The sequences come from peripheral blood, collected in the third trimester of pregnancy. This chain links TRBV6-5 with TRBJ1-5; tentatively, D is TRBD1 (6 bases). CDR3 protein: CASSLGATWGQPQHF. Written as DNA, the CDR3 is TGTGCCAGCAGTCTGGGGGCTACGTGGGGTCAGCCCCAGCATTTT.